This TCR beta chain derives from a study of cytomegalovirus exposure and HLA in healthy donors. Clones were read by immunoSEQ multiplex PCR, and TCRdb kept only the in-frame ones, dropping some. The sample contains 110,000 or so clones, about 83% of which appear only once. Notes on the study in general: In vitro checks showed that three CMV-associated chains really do target CMV antigens.

Per the germline V gene, CDR1 is PRHDT and CDR2 is FYEKMQ (reference sequence). This CDR3 is built from 14 residues. Trimming stripped 5 bases from V and 4 bases from J, with 14 bases between. The validation cohort, a group of 120 or so subjects, included the donors and was separate from the approximately 650-subject first cohort. With respect to this clone: The antigen remains unidentified.

This TCR was sampled from a man aged 18 to 30 in good health and CMV-seronegative. This chain joins TRBV13 and TRBJ1-1; no definite D call. The sample consisted of PBMCs. CDR3: CASSPRGGGTEAFF. The CDR3 DNA sequence: TGTGCCAGCAGCCCACGGGGAGGAGGCACTGAAGCTTTCTTT.